The rows below give T cell receptor beta chains drawn from one sample of a study of regulatory T cells in long-lasting Graves disease. TCRdb ran MiXCR on the multiplex PCR reads and lists one entry per CDR3 protein. In the table there are 400,000 to 500,000 distinct CDR3 sequences, about 20% of which are singletons. The material sequenced was peripheral blood mononuclear cells (PBMCs), taken when the disease was refractory, from a patient treated with antithyroid drugs. The receptors originated from a female donor with Graves disease. Each CDR3 is given with its conserved first and last residue.

j_call v_call cdr3_aa
TRBJ1-2 TRBV6-1 CASSKSQDRRYYGYTF
TRBJ2-7 TRBV7-8 CASSRSLAGVAYEQYF
TRBJ1-1 TRBV7-3 CASSLTAANTEAFF
TRBJ1-1 TRBV28 CATQEFAMNTEAFF
TRBJ2-2 TRBV6-2/TRBV6-3 CASRSSGRNTGELFF
TRBJ1-6 TRBV12-3/TRBV12-4 CASTGGMNNSPLHF
TRBJ1-1 TRBV5-1 CASSQTGFLNIEAFF
TRBJ2-2 TRBV9 CASSVSGNGELFF
TRBJ2-5 TRBV7-2 CASSSRSWGGPLEETQYF
TRBJ1-1 TRBV28 CASSEWTGFRTEAFF
TRBJ2-7 TRBV19 CASKAPARYEQYF
TRBJ2-2 TRBV29-1 CSVAGDAGELFF
TRBJ1-5 TRBV12-3/TRBV12-4 CASSQDSLNQPQHF
TRBJ1-5 TRBV7-8 CASSWAGYSNQPQHF
TRBJ1-5 TRBV7-9 CASRREVNQPQHF
TRBJ1-1 TRBV11-2 CASPSGTEAFF
TRBJ1-1 TRBV6-2/TRBV6-3 CASRGERAEAFF
TRBJ1-2 TRBV20-1 CSAYRGQDGYTF
TRBJ1-3 TRBV29-1 CSGTGGGSGNTIYF
TRBJ2-5 TRBV18 CASSPNLGETQYF
TRBJ1-2 TRBV6-1 CASSPVQGRNYGYTF